This TCR beta chain was found in a study of identical twins. Each CDR3 protein gets one entry after TCRdb re-called the 5' RACE reads with MiXCR. The profile covers around 550,000 distinct CDR3 sequences, with roughly 15% appearing a single time and roughly 0.46% taken by the ten largest. Every one of the donors was a healthy Caucasian. In this sample, this clonotype turned up a few times. The same data also went into a second study, on yellow fever vaccine responses in identical twins.

The sequence derives from a woman aged 18-35 years in good health. Sequencing input: CD4+ T cells sorted from blood.

This CDR3 reads CASSFPSGEQFF. The DNA of the CDR3 is TGTGCCAGCAGCTTCCCTAGCGGAGAGCAGTTCTTC. The V and J genes are TRBV7-9 and TRBJ2-1, with 7 bases that match TRBD2. The V gene's germline CDR1 is SEHNR and CDR2 FQNEAQ (reference sequence). CDR3 length equals 12 residues. J gave up 10 bases and V 3 bases, and 3 bases lay outside the gene matches.